This T cell receptor (beta chain) emerged from a study of T cell repertoires in cytomegalovirus infection. This CDR3 has 11 residues. The V and J ends lost 4 bases and 8 bases respectively, with 7 bases between them. Germline CDR1 is SGHRS and CDR2 is YFSETQ. MiXCR, run by TCRdb on the reads, gives a single entry per CDR3 protein. The sample has approximately 170,000 distinct CDR3 sequences, roughly 14% seen once. The J gene is TRBJ2-1, the V gene TRBV5-1; possibly TRBD2 for D (6 bases). This receptor was identified in a human donor in good health (CMV status not recorded). Some clones in this sample may be carry-over from other donors' samples. The sample comprised PBMCs. DNA of the CDR3: TGCGCCAGCAGCCGGGGGTATGAGCAGTTCTTC. It yields the protein CASSRGYEQFF.